The rows below give T cell receptor beta chains drawn from one sample of a study of identifying expanded T cells in peripheral blood. TCRdb's copy holds only in-frame clones and misses some; the assay was immunoSEQ multiplex PCR. This sample has 91,000 or so clones, with almost 90% found just once. Sequenced material: blood. Receptor source: a person aged 18 to 75 in good health. CDR3s include the opening cysteine and the closing phenylalanine or tryptophan. D genes are given only for firm matches.

>TRBJ2-1|TRBD2|TRBV7-3
CASSTSGKGDNEQFF
TGTGCCAGCAGCACAAGCGGGAAAGGAGACAATGAGCAGTTCTTC
>TRBJ2-2|NA|TRBV7-2
CASSPTSTGELFF
TGTGCCAGCAGCCCCACTTCGACCGGGGAGCTGTTTTTT
>TRBJ1-5|NA|TRBV5-1
CASSLGGLEQPQHF
TGCGCCAGCAGCTTGGGGGGGCTCGAGCAGCCCCAGCATTTT
>TRBJ2-7|TRBD1|TRBV5-4
CASSLDRDPYEQYF
TGTGCCAGCAGCTTAGACAGGGATCCCTACGAGCAGTACTTC
>TRBJ1-1|NA|TRBV15
CATSVARRLNTEAFF
TGTGCCACCAGCGTGGCAAGGCGTTTGAACACTGAAGCTTTCTTT
>TRBJ1-1|NA|TRBV30
CAWSQRRVNTEAFF
TGTGCCTGGAGCCAAAGGAGGGTGAACACTGAAGCTTTCTTT
>TRBJ1-1|TRBD1|TRBV6-1
CASFGTANTEAFF
TGTGCCAGCTTTGGGACAGCGAACACTGAAGCTTTCTTT
>TRBJ2-2|NA|TRBV10-3
CAISPGTLTMGELFF
TGTGCCATCAGTCCCGGGACCTTAACCATGGGGGAGCTGTTTTTT
>TRBJ1-3|NA|TRBV5-1
CASSLGANGNTIYF
TGCGCCAGCAGCTTGGGTGCAAATGGAAACACCATATATTTT
>TRBJ2-5|NA|TRBV25-1
CASSGRTQYF
TGTGCCAGCAGTGGGAGGACCCAGTACTTC
>TRBJ2-1|NA|TRBV15
CATSLPNYNEQFF
TGTGCCACCAGCCTACCTAATTACAATGAGCAGTTCTTC
>TRBJ2-1|TRBD2|TRBV6-4
CASSDGVAGASYNEQFF
TGTGCCAGCAGTGACGGGGTAGCGGGGGCTTCCTACAATGAGCAGTTCTTC
>TRBJ2-3|NA|TRBV7-3
CASSFHREDTQYF
TGTGCCAGCAGCTTTCACAGGGAAGATACGCAGTATTTT
>TRBJ2-7|TRBD2|TRBV5-5
CASSLRLAGNEQYF
TGTGCCAGCAGCTTGCGTCTAGCGGGTAACGAGCAGTACTTC
>TRBJ2-2|TRBD2|TRBV4-1
CASSQRSGGVTGELFF
TGCGCCAGCAGCCAACGTAGCGGGGGGGTCACCGGGGAGCTGTTTTTT
>TRBJ1-3|NA|TRBV7-2
CASSVGDTRSRASGNTIYF
TGTGCCAGCAGCGTAGGAGACACAAGGTCCCGCGCCTCTGGAAACACCATATATTTT
>TRBJ2-7|TRBD2|TRBV27
CASSQLAGGRSYEQYF
TGTGCCAGCAGCCAATTAGCGGGGGGGCGGTCCTACGAGCAGTACTTC
>TRBJ2-7|NA|TRBV7-2
CASSLVAGSSYEQYF
TGTGCCAGCAGCTTAGTGGCAGGTAGCTCCTACGAGCAGTACTTC
>TRBJ1-2|NA|TRBV30
CAWAPRAANYGYTF
TGTGCCTGGGCCCCCAGGGCGGCTAACTATGGCTACACCTTC
>TRBJ2-2|NA|TRBV9
CASSAKSQLDTGELFF
TGTGCCAGCAGCGCCAAATCTCAACTTGACACCGGGGAGCTGTTTTTT
>TRBJ2-7|NA|TRBV5-1
CASSPLGGSGEQYF
TGCGCCAGCAGCCCCCTGGGCGGTTCGGGGGAGCAGTACTTC
>TRBJ2-2|NA|TRBV25-1
CASWGQVSGTGELFF
TGTGCCAGCTGGGGGCAGGTTTCGGGGACCGGGGAGCTGTTTTTT